This T cell receptor (beta chain) stems from a study of shared clonotypes between healthy human individuals. Study at large: CD4 naive and memory got three plates each, CD8 naive two, CD8 memory one.

The CDR3 length is 13 residues. Trimming cost V 2 bases and J 5 bases, with 9 bases left between them. Germline V gene data show CDR1 as KGHSH and CDR2 as LQKENI. Clones were sequenced by immunoSEQ multiplex PCR, and TCRdb holds only the in-frame ones, with some missing. This sample carries 2 million to 3 million clones, over 85% of them seen once, and the ten largest clones take approximately 0.36%. Into CD45RA+ naive and CD45RA-negative memory subsets, the CD4+ cells were split. The rearrangement links TRBV18 to TRBJ2-5; D gene ambiguous. The sequenced sample was naive CD4+ T cells from PBMCs. The subset denotes: CD45RA+ positively selected. This sequence originates from a man between 18 and 29 years old in good health. Some clones in this sample may be carry-over from other donors' samples. The CDR3 nucleotides are TGTGCCAGCTCACCAAGGCAGAGGGAGACCCAGTACTTC. Translation: CASSPRQRETQYF.